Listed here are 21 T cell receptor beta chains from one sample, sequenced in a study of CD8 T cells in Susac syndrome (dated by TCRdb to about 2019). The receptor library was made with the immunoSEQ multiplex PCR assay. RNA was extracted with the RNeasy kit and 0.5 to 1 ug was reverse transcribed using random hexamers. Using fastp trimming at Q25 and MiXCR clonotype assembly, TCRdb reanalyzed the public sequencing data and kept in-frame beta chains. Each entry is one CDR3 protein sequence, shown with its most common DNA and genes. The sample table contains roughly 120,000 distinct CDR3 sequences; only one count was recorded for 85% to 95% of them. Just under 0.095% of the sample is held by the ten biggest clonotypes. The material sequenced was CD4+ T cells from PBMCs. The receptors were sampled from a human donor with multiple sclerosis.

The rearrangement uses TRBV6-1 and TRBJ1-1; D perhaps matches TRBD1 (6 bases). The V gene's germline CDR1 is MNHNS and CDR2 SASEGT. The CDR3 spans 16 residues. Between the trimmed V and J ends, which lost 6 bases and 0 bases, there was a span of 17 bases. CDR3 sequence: CASSRGRPWMNTEAFF. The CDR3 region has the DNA TGTGCCAGCAGCAGGGGACGGCCGTGGATGAACACTGAAGCTTTCTTT.

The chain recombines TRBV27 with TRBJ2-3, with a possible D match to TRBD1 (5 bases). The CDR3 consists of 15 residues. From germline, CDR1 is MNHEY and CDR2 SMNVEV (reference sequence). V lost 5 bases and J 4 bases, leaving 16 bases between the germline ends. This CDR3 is CASSMNVPGPDTQYF. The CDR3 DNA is TGTGCCAGCAGTATGAACGTCCCAGGGCCAGATACGCAGTATTTT.

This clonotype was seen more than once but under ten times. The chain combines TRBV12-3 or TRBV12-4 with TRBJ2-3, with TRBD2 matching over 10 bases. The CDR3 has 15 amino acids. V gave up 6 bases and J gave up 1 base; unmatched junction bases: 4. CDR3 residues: CASSQTSGGTDTQYF. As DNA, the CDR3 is TGTGCCAGCAGCCAAACTAGCGGGGGCACAGATACGCAGTATTTT.

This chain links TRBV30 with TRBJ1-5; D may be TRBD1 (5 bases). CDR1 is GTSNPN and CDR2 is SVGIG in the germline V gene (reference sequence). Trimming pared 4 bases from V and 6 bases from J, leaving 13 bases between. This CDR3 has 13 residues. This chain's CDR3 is CAWTPRGGQPQHF. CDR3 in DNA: TGTGCCTGGACCCCCCGGGGGGGTCAGCCCCAGCATTTT. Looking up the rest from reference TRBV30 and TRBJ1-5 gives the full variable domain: SQTIHQWPATLVQPVGSPLSLECTVEGTSNPNLYWYRQAAGRGLQLLFYSVGIGQISSEVPQNLSASRPQDRQFILSSKKLLLSDSGFYLCAWTPRGGQPQHFGDGTRLSIL.

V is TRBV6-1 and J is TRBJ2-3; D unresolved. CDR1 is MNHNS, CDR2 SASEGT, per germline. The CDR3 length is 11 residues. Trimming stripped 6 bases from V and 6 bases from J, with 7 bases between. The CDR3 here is CASRSTDTQYF. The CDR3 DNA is TGTGCCAGCAGATCAACGGATACGCAGTATTTT.

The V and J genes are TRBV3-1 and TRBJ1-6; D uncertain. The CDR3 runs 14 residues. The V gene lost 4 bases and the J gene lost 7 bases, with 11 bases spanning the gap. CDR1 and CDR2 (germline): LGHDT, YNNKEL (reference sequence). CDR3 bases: TGTGCCAGCAGCCCAATGGGAAAGAATTCACCCCTCCACTTT. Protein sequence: CASSPMGKNSPLHF. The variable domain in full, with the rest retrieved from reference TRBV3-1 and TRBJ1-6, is DTAVSQTPKYLVTQMGNDKSIKCEQNLGHDTMYWYKQDSKKFLKIMFSYNNKELIINETVPNRFSPKSPDKAHLNLHINSLELGDSAVYFCASSPMGKNSPLHFGNGTRLTVT.

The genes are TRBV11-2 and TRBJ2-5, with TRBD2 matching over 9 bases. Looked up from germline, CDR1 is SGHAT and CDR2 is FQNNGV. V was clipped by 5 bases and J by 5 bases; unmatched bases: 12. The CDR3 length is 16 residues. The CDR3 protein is CASSLTGGGAVETQYF. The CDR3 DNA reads TGTGCCAGCAGCCTGACGGGCGGGGGGGCCGTGGAGACCCAGTACTTC.

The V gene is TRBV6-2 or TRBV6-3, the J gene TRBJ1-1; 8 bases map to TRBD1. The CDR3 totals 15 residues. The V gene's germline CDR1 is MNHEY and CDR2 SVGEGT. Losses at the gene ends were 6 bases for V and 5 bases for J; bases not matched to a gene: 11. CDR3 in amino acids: CASRPTQGAGTEAFF. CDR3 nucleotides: TGTGCCAGCAGGCCCACTCAGGGGGCGGGTACTGAAGCTTTCTTT.

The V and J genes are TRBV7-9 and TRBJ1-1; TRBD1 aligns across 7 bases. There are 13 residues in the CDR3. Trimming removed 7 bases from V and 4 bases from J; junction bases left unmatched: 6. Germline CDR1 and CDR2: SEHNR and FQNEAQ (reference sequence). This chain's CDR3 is CASTPQGGTEAFF. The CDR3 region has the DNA TGTGCCAGCACCCCTCAGGGGGGCACTGAAGCTTTCTTT.

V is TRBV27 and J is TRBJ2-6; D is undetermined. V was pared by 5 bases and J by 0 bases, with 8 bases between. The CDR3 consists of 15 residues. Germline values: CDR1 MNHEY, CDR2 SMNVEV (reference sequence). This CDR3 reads CASSATSSGANVLTF. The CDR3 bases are TGTGCCAGCAGTGCGACCTCCTCTGGGGCCAACGTCCTGACTTTC.

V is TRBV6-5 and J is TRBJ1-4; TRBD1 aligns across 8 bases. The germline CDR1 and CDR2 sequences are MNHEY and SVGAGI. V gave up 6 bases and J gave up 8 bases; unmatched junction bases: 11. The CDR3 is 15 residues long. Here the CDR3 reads CASRNGGRDREKLFF. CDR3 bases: TGTGCCAGCAGGAATGGGGGAAGGGACAGGGAAAAACTGTTTTTT.

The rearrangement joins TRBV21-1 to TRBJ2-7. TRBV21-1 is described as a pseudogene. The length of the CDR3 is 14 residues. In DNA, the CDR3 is TGTGCCAGCAGCGCCGGCAAGAGCTCCTACGAGCAGTACTTC. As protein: CASSAGKSSYEQYF.

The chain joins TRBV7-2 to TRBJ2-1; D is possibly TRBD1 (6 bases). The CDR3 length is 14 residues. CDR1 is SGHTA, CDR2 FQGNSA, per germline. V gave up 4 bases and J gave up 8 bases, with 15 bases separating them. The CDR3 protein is CASSSNRESYEQFF. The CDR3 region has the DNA TGTGCCAGCAGCTCAAACAGGGAAAGCTATGAGCAGTTCTTC.

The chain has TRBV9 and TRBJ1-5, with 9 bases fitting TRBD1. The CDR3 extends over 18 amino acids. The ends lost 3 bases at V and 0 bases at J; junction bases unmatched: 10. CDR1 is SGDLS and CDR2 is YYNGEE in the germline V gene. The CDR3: CASSAGTGTFFSNQPQHF. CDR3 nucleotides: TGTGCCAGCAGCGCCGGGACAGGGACTTTTTTTAGCAATCAGCCCCAGCATTTT.

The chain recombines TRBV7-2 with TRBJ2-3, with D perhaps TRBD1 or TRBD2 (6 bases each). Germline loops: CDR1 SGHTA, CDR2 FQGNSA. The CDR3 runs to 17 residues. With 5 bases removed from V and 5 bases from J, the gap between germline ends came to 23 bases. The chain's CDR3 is CASSREGWARGEDTQYF. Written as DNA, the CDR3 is TGTGCCAGCAGCCGCGAGGGGTGGGCTAGGGGGGAAGATACGCAGTATTTT.

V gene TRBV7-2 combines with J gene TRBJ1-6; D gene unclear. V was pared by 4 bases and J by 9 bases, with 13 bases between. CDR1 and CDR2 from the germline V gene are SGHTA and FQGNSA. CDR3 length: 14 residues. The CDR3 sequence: CASSSDSNVSPLHF. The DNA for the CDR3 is TGTGCCAGCAGCTCGGACTCGAACGTTTCACCCCTCCACTTT.

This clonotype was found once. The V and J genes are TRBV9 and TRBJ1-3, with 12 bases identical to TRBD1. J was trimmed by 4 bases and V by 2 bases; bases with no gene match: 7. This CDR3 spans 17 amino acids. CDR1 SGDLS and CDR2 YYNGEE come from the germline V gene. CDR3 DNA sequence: TGTGCCAGCAGCGTCGGGACAGGGGGCGCGTTGGGAAACACCATATATTTT. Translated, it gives CASSVGTGGALGNTIYF.

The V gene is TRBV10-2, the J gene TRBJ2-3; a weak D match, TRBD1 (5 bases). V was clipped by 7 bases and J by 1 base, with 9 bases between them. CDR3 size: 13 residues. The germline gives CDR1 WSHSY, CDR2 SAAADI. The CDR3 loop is CASNVGGTDTQYF. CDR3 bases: TGCGCCAGCAATGTAGGGGGCACAGATACGCAGTATTTT.

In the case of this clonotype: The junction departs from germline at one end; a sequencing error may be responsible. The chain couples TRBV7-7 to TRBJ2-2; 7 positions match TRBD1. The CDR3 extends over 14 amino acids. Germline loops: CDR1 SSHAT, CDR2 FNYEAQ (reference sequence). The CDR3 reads CASSPGGFTGELFF. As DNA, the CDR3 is TGTGCTAGCAGCCCAGGGGGTTTTACCGGGGAGCTGTTTTTT.

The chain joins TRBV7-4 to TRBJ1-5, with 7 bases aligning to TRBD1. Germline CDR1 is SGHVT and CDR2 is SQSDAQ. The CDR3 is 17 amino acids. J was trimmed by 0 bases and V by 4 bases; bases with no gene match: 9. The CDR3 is CASSSEPRDSSNQPQHF. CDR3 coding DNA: TGTGCCAGCAGCTCCGAACCCAGGGACAGTAGCAATCAGCCCCAGCATTTT.

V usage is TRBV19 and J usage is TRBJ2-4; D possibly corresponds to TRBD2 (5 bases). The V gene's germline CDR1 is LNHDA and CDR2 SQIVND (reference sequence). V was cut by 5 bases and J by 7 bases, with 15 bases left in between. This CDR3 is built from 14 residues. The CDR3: CASSPVGRGNIQYF. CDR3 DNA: TGTGCCAGTAGTCCGGTGGGCCGAGGGAACATTCAGTACTTC.